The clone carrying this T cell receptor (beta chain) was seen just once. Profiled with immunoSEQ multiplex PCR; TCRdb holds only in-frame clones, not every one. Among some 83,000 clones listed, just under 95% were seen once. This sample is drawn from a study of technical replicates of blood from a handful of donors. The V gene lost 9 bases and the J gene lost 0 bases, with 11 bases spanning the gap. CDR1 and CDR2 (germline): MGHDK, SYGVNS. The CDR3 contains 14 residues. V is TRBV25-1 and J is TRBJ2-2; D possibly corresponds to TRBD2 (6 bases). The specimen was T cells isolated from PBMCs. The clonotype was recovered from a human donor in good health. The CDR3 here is CASAGRTNTGELFF. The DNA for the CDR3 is TGTGCCAGTGCGGGGCGGACGAACACCGGGGAGCTGTTTTTT.